Below are 27 T cell receptor beta chains sequenced from a single sample in a study of early T cells in non-severe SARS-CoV-2 infection. TCRdb ran MiXCR on the 5' RACE reads and lists one entry per CDR3 protein. The table records under 95,000 distinct CDR3 sequences, approximately 12% of them present only once. Source material: whole blood. The receptors stem from an adult who was a healthcare worker with PCR-confirmed SARS-CoV-2 infection or an uninfected control (not recorded which).

This clonotype has ten or more counts. The gene calls are TRBV28 and TRBJ1-5; D is uncertain. Trimming cost V 8 bases and J 0 bases, with 11 bases left between them. The CDR3 has 14 residues. Germline CDR1 is MDHEN and CDR2 is SYDVKM. In DNA form, the CDR3 reads TGTGCCAGCCGGACGTCAGATAGCAATCAGCCCCAGCATTTT. Protein product: CASRTSDSNQPQHF. Full variable domain (outside the CDR3, taken from reference TRBV28 and TRBJ1-5): DVKVTQSSRYLVKRTGEKVFLECVQDMDHENMFWYRQDPGLGLRLIYFSYDVKMKEKGDIPEGYSVSREKKERFSLILESASTNQTSMYLCASRTSDSNQPQHFGDGTRLSIL.

This clonotype occurred many times. The genes are TRBV5-6 and TRBJ1-1, with unresolved D. The length of the CDR3 is 13 residues. Germline V gene sequence: CDR1 SGHDT, CDR2 YYEEEE. V was trimmed by 2 bases and J by 1 base, leaving 6 bases between them. CDR3 region: CASSFKGNTEAFF. The CDR3 region has the DNA TGTGCCAGCAGCTTTAAGGGGAACACTGAAGCTTTCTTT.

The V gene is TRBV5-1, the J gene TRBJ2-3; 9 positions agree with TRBD2. With V trimmed by 5 bases and J by 2 bases, 6 bases remained unmatched. The germline gives CDR1 SGHRS, CDR2 YFSETQ. The CDR3 spans 15 residues. The DNA of the CDR3 is TGCGCCAGCAGATACCTAGCGGGACCCACAGATACGCAGTATTTT. Its translation is CASRYLAGPTDTQYF.

DNA for the CDR3: TGTGCCAGCAGTCCTCAACTAGCGGGGGATACGCAGTATTTT. Residues: CASSPQLAGDTQYF. The V call is TRBV28, the J call TRBJ2-3; the match to TRBD2 covers 10 bases. The V segment lost 5 bases and the J segment 6 bases; nucleotides outside the gene matches: 5. The CDR3 sequence is 14 residues long. CDR1 MDHEN and CDR2 SYDVKM come from the germline V gene.

Points on this clonotype: A read error may be the cause here, since a much bigger clone is one base away. The chain recombines TRBV19 with TRBJ2-2; no firm D call. CDR3 length: 14 amino acids. CDR1 and CDR2 from the germline V gene are LNHDA and SQIVND (reference sequence). This chain's CDR3 is CDTPSKDANGELFF. CDR3 coding DNA: TGTGACACCCCTTCTAAGGATGCGAACGGGGAGCTGTTTTTT.

Here the CDR3 reads CASSPPAGGRGTQYF. The CDR3, as DNA: TGTGCCAGCAGCCCCCCAGCGGGAGGCAGGGGGACCCAGTACTTC. The chain links TRBV7-9 to TRBJ2-5; 9 nucleotides match TRBD2. Germline V lookup: CDR1 SEHNR, CDR2 FQNEAQ (reference sequence). Trimming removed 5 bases from V and 7 bases from J; junction bases left unmatched: 11. The CDR3 is 15 amino acids.

This chain links TRBV7-8 with TRBJ1-4; D uncertain. With 3 bases removed from V and 2 bases from J, the gap between germline ends came to 7 bases. The CDR3 sequence is 14 residues long. Germline V lookup: CDR1 SGHVS, CDR2 FQNEAQ. CDR3 region: CASSFSATNEKLFF. The CDR3 DNA sequence: TGTGCCAGCAGCTTTTCGGCTACTAATGAAAAACTGTTTTTT.

The genes are TRBV4-1 and TRBJ2-1; 12 nucleotides agree with TRBD2. The V segment lost 4 bases and the J segment 6 bases; nucleotides outside the gene matches: 4. The germline gives CDR1 MGHRA, CDR2 YSYEKL. The CDR3 contains 15 residues. The CDR3 spells CASSPGTSGFNEQFF. The CDR3 nucleotides are TGCGCCAGCAGCCCCGGGACTAGCGGGTTCAATGAGCAGTTCTTC.

This clonotype has just a few counts. Lacking the conserved final phenylalanine or tryptophan, this CDR3 likely reflects a read error. The DNA is omitted, as the CDR3 cannot be located on it reliably, and the CDR3 follows TCRdb's listing. The chain has TRBV21-1 and TRBJ1-6; TRBD1 is the table's D call and was not checked against the DNA. TRBV21-1 is a listed pseudogene. The CDR3 spans 15 residues, counting both ends. CDR3 sequence: CASSKGGRGDSPLHL.

A remark on this clonotype: At one end the junction does not follow the germline gene, possibly because of a read error. The chain links TRBV5-8 to TRBJ1-5, with a possible D match to TRBD1 (5 bases). Germline CDR1 SGHTS, CDR2 YDEGEE. This CDR3 is built from 14 residues. CDR3 sequence reads: CANSLDKGYQPQHF. Here the CDR3 DNA reads TGTGCCAACAGCTTGGACAAAGGTTATCAGCCCCAGCATTTT. Using reference TRBV5-8 and TRBJ1-5 for the parts outside the CDR3, the full variable domain is EAGVTQSPTHLIKTRGQQATLRCSPISGHTSVYWYQQALGLGLQFLLWYDEGEERNRGNFPPRFSGRQFPNYSSELNVNALELEDSALYLCANSLDKGYQPQHFGDGTRLSIL.

This clonotype was found many times. This chain connects TRBV30 to TRBJ1-5; TRBD1 matches 7 bases. CDR3 size: 14 residues. Germline values: CDR1 GTSNPN, CDR2 SVGIG (reference sequence). V was pared by 3 bases and J by 2 bases, with 4 bases of the junction left unmatched. The CDR3 DNA follows: TGTGCCTGGAGCCGTACAGGGGGCAATCAGCCCCAGCATTTT. This gives the protein CAWSRTGGNQPQHF.

This rearrangement joins TRBV21-1 to TRBJ2-7; the table's D call TRBD1 went unverified against the DNA. TRBV21-1 is a pseudogene locus. The CDR3 contains 16 residues. The chain's CDR3 is CASSKDSPDWTYEQYF. The CDR3, as DNA: TGTGCCAGCAGCAAAGATTCCCCTGATTGGACCTACGAGCAGTACTTC.

The chain is built from TRBV28 and TRBJ2-1, with 8 bases aligning to TRBD2. Losses at the gene ends were 5 bases for V and 10 bases for J; bases not matched to a gene: 13. Germline V gene sequence: CDR1 MDHEN, CDR2 SYDVKM. There are 15 residues in the CDR3. The DNA for the CDR3 is TGTGCCAGCAGTGCCAGCGGGAGAAAGACTAACGAGCAGTTCTTC. Translation gives CASSASGRKTNEQFF.

This clonotype occurred a few times. V and J are TRBV11-2 and TRBJ2-4; D possibly corresponds to TRBD1 (6 bases). V dropped 5 bases and J dropped 1 base, with 15 bases sitting between them. Germline CDR1 SGHAT, CDR2 FQNNGV. This CDR3 contains 16 residues. CDR3 in amino acids: CASSQRGILAKNIQYF. CDR3 sequence (DNA): TGTGCCAGCAGCCAAAGGGGGATTCTGGCCAAAAACATTCAGTACTTC.

This clonotype was counted a few times. This chain connects TRBV18 to TRBJ2-7; D is uncertain. CDR1 KGHSH and CDR2 LQKENI come from the germline V gene. The CDR3 runs 13 residues. V was clipped by 2 bases and J by 5 bases, with 10 bases between them. The CDR3 sequence: CASSPEETDEQYF. CDR3 coding DNA: TGTGCCAGCTCACCAGAGGAAACGGACGAGCAGTACTTC.

This clonotype showed up many times. The rearrangement uses TRBV29-1 and TRBJ2-7, with D perhaps TRBD1 (6 bases). Trimming took 3 bases from V and 2 from J, leaving 20 bases between them. This CDR3 is 16 amino acids long. Germline lookup yields CDR1 SQVTM and CDR2 ANQGSEA. Here the CDR3 DNA reads TGCAGCGTTGATGGTTATTCTTCGGGACAAACCTACGAGCAGTACTTC. It yields the protein CSVDGYSSGQTYEQYF.

The gene calls are TRBV12-3 or TRBV12-4 and TRBJ2-7, with D unresolved. The CDR3 extends over 13 amino acids. V lost 8 bases and J lost 0, with 11 bases in between. CDR3 in DNA: TGTGCCAGCTCATCACAGAGCTCCTACGAGCAGTACTTC. It is translated as CASSSQSSYEQYF.

This clonotype was seen more than once but under ten times. This rearrangement joins TRBV2 to TRBJ2-5, with unresolved D. Looked up from germline, CDR1 is SNHLY and CDR2 is FYNNEI. The length of the CDR3 is 14 residues. The ends were cut back, 5 bases at V and 4 bases at J, with 14 bases in the middle. CDR3 nucleotides: TGTGCCAGCAGTAACGCACCCATGGGAGAGACCCAGTACTTC. It codes for CASSNAPMGETQYF.

V is TRBV6-1 and J is TRBJ2-2; D unclear. The germline CDR1 and CDR2 sequences are MNHNS and SASEGT. Trimming removed 6 bases at V and 6 bases at J, with 17 bases between. The CDR3 spans 15 residues. The CDR3 DNA reads TGTGCCAGCAGGGCGCAAAGTATATCCCCCGGGGAGCTGTTTTTT. Translated, it gives CASRAQSISPGELFF.

The V call is TRBV21-1, the J call TRBJ1-3; TRBD1, the table's D call, was not compared with the DNA. TRBV21-1 is marked as a pseudogene. CDR3 length: 15 residues. The CDR3 spells CASSKEGGTGNTIYF. CDR3 DNA: TGTGCCAGCAGCAAAGAGGGGGGCACTGGAAACACCATATATTTT.

Ten or more counts support this clonotype. The chain couples TRBV5-1 to TRBJ2-3; tentatively, D is TRBD2 (5 bases). CDR3 size: 14 residues. Germline values: CDR1 SGHRS, CDR2 YFSETQ. V lost 0 bases, J lost 3 bases, and 8 bases lay in between. CDR3 bases: TGCGCCAGCAGCTTGGGCACGGGAACAGATACGCAGTATTTT. Amino acid sequence: CASSLGTGTDTQYF.

The chain employs TRBV28 and TRBJ2-4; D possibly corresponds to TRBD2 (5 bases). V dropped 6 bases and J dropped 0 bases, with 6 bases sitting between them. Germline assignment: CDR1 MDHEN and CDR2 SYDVKM. The CDR3 extends over 13 amino acids. CDR3 DNA sequence: TGTGCCAGCAGCGGACTAGCCAAAAACATTCAGTACTTC. It translates to CASSGLAKNIQYF.

V gene TRBV20-1 combines with J gene TRBJ2-1; 8 positions match TRBD2. Trimming cost V 1 base and J 1 base; bases outside gene matches: 9. From germline, CDR1 is DFQATT and CDR2 SNEGSKA (reference sequence). The CDR3 loop spans 17 amino acids. CDR3 region: CSARGRLAGISYNEQFF. In nucleotides, the CDR3 is TGCAGTGCTAGAGGACGGCTAGCGGGTATATCCTACAATGAGCAGTTCTTC.

This clonotype was counted only a few times. This chain links TRBV7-3 with TRBJ2-2, with TRBD2 matching over 8 bases. The V and J ends lost 2 bases and 0 bases, in that order; junction bases with no gene match: 2. The CDR3 is 16 residues long. Germline assignment: CDR1 SGHTA and CDR2 FQGTGA. As DNA, the CDR3 is TGTGCCAGCAGCTTACGAGCGGGGGCGAACACCGGGGAGCTGTTTTTT. Protein sequence: CASSLRAGANTGELFF.

The V call is TRBV3-1, the J call TRBJ2-7, with 7 bases that match TRBD1. V lost 4 bases and J lost 4; bases outside the gene matches: 7. This CDR3 spans 14 amino acids. Germline V gene lookup returns CDR1 LGHDT and CDR2 YNNKEL (reference sequence). CDR3 sequence reads: CASSRSGQTYEQYF. As DNA, the CDR3 is TGTGCCAGCAGCCGATCGGGACAGACTTACGAGCAGTACTTC.

Only a few counts were recorded for this clonotype. The rearrangement links TRBV20-1 to TRBJ2-1; tentatively, D is TRBD2 (5 bases). With 5 bases removed from V and 12 bases from J, the gap between germline ends came to 23 bases. The CDR3 covers 14 residues. Germline values: CDR1 DFQATT, CDR2 SNEGSKA (reference sequence). The CDR3 region is CSAHVSLVGARQFF. In DNA form, the CDR3 reads TGCAGTGCTCACGTGTCCCTTGTGGGAGCCCGGCAGTTCTTC.

The table lists this clonotype with many counts. The chain carries TRBV9 and TRBJ2-7, with D perhaps matching TRBD2 (5 bases). In germline, CDR1 is SGDLS, CDR2 YYNGEE. The V and J ends lost 4 bases and 6 bases respectively, with 17 bases between them. The CDR3 is 14 amino acids. CDR3 sequence (DNA): TGTGCCAGCAGCCCGCACGAGGGCGGAAGCGAGCAGTACTTC. It encodes CASSPHEGGSEQYF.